This is a list of T cell receptor beta chains from one sample in a study of cytomegalovirus exposure and HLA in healthy donors. Here immunoSEQ multiplex PCR was the method, and the copy in TCRdb shows in-frame clones only, minus some. This table lists roughly 74,000 clones. Sequencing used PBMCs. The receptor set was obtained from a female donor in good health and CMV-seropositive. CDR3s include the opening cysteine and the closing phenylalanine or tryptophan. Each record gives: D gene, V gene, J gene, CDR3 DNA, CDR3 protein. D genes are given only for firm matches.

>NA|TRBV7-2|TRBJ2-1
TGTGCCAGCAGCTTGGTAGCTAGGAGGGACAATGAGCAGTTCTTC
CASSLVARRDNEQFF
>NA|TRBV27|TRBJ2-3
TGTGCCAGCAATCAGGGGACCACAGATACGCAGTATTTT
CASNQGTTDTQYF
>TRBD2|TRBV7-2|TRBJ2-1
TGTGCCAGCAGTTTAGCGGGAGCTGGGAGTAATGAGCAGTTCTTC
CASSLAGAGSNEQFF
>TRBD1|TRBV19|TRBJ2-2
TGTGCCAGTAGTATCACGGGACAGGGAACCGGGGAGCTGTTTTTT
CASSITGQGTGELFF
>NA|TRBV28|TRBJ2-3
TGTGCCAGCAGTTTATCAGGCCGAACAGATACGCAGTATTTT
CASSLSGRTDTQYF
>TRBD1|TRBV5-1|TRBJ2-7
TGCGCCAGCAGCGGGGGACAGGCCCCCTCGGAGCAGTACTTC
CASSGGQAPSEQYF
>NA|TRBV5-5|TRBJ1-5
TGTGCCAGCAGCCTAGGTCCGGACAGTAGCAATCAGCCCCAGCATTTT
CASSLGPDSSNQPQHF
>TRBD1|TRBV18|TRBJ1-4
TGTGCCAGCTCACGACCGGGACAGCGTAATGAAAAACTGTTTTTT
CASSRPGQRNEKLFF
>NA|TRBV25-1|TRBJ2-1
TGTGCCAGCAGGGAACAGGGCAATGAGCAGTTCTTC
CASREQGNEQFF
>NA|TRBV19|TRBJ1-5
TGTGCCAGTAGTGGAGAATTATCTAATCAGCCCCAGCATTTT
CASSGELSNQPQHF
>NA|TRBV18|TRBJ2-7
TGTGCCAGCTCACGGGGCTATTCCTACGAGCAGTACTTC
CASSRGYSYEQYF
>TRBD1|TRBV5-6|TRBJ1-6
TGTGCCAGCAGCTGGGACAGGCGTGATAATTCACCCCTCCACTTT
CASSWDRRDNSPLHF
>TRBD1|TRBV7-3|TRBJ2-1
TGTGCCAGCAGCTCTGGGACAGGGGATGAGCAGTTCTTC
CASSSGTGDEQFF
>TRBD1|TRBV28|TRBJ2-1
TGTGTCACCGGGACAGGGGTCGGTTACAATGAGCAGTTCTTC
CVTGTGVGYNEQFF
>TRBD2|TRBV6-5|TRBJ2-1
TGTGCCAGCAGTTCAACTAGCGGTTCCTACAATGAGCAGTTCTTC
CASSSTSGSYNEQFF
>NA|TRBV19|TRBJ1-5
TGTGCCAGTAGCCGTGGGGGCCATCAGCCCCAGCATTTT
CASSRGGHQPQHF
>TRBD2|TRBV27|TRBJ2-1
TGTGCCAGCAGTTTTGGCCGGGGGTGGGGACTAGCGGCCTCCTACAATGAGCAGTTCTTC
CASSFGRGWGLAASYNEQFF
>NA|TRBV9|TRBJ1-2
TGTGCCAGCAGCGTAGAGGGCAGGGGAAACTATGGCTACACCTTC
CASSVEGRGNYGYTF
>TRBD2|TRBV7-9|TRBJ2-5
TGTGCCAGCATCAGCGCGGGGGGCCTAGAGACCCAGTACTTC
CASISAGGLETQYF
>NA|TRBV29-1|TRBJ2-3
TGCAGCGTTGAGAGGGAGAGGGCAGATACGCAGTATTTT
CSVERERADTQYF
>TRBD1|TRBV30|TRBJ1-1
TGTGCCTGGAGTGGAGGACAGGGGCTGGGATCGGGGAACACTGAAGCTTTCTTT
CAWSGGQGLGSGNTEAFF
>TRBD1|TRBV5-1|TRBJ2-7
TGCGCCAGCAGCTTGCGTCAGGGGGCATTTTTCGAGCAGTACTTC
CASSLRQGAFFEQYF
>TRBD1|TRBV5-6|TRBJ1-1
TGTGCCAGCAGCCTTAACAGGGGGGGCACTGAAGCTTTCTTT
CASSLNRGGTEAFF
>NA|TRBV9|TRBJ2-7
TGTGCCAGCAGCATGCGAGAGACAGGTGTCTACGAGCAGTACTTC
CASSMRETGVYEQYF
>NA|TRBV30|TRBJ2-1
TGTGCCTCCGAAGGGGGGAGGGCCTTTAGGGATGAGCAGTTCTTC
CASEGGRAFRDEQFF
>NA|TRBV5-1|TRBJ2-2
TGCGCCAGCAGCTCCCCGGGGGTGAACACCGGGGAGCTGTTTTTT
CASSSPGVNTGELFF
>NA|TRBV7-6|TRBJ2-1
TGTGCCAGCAGCTTAGGGGTTAGCTCCGCAACCTACAATGAGCAGTTCTTC
CASSLGVSSATYNEQFF
>NA|TRBV11-2|TRBJ1-4
TGTGCCAGCAGTTTGTCAGGGTTGGCTAATGAAAAACTGTTTTTT
CASSLSGLANEKLFF
>TRBD1|TRBV9|TRBJ1-1
TGTGCCAGCAGCGCCGGGACAGGGGGCACGAACACTGAAGCTTTCTTT
CASSAGTGGTNTEAFF
>TRBD1|TRBV7-8|TRBJ1-1
TGTGCCAGCAGCTTATGGCGATTACCGGGACAGGGAGATTCGAACACTGAAGCTTTCTTT
CASSLWRLPGQGDSNTEAFF
>NA|TRBV15|TRBJ1-5
TGTGCCACCAGCAGAGGAGCCTTGGACTGGGAACAGCCCCAGCATTTT
CATSRGALDWEQPQHF
>NA|TRBV7-8|TRBJ1-1
TGTGCCAGCAGCTTAGTTTCCGACATAGGCACTGAAGCTTTCTTT
CASSLVSDIGTEAFF
>NA|TRBV5-1|TRBJ2-7
TGCGCCAGCAGCTTGGGAGGTCCGGGGGGCTATTACGAGCAGTACTTC
CASSLGGPGGYYEQYF
>NA|TRBV7-9|TRBJ2-7
TGTGCCAGCAGCTCCCGTGCAGGGGATACTTACTACGAGCAGTACTTC
CASSSRAGDTYYEQYF
>TRBD2|TRBV15|TRBJ2-6
TGTGCCACCAGCAGAGAAGGAATCCAGCGGGAGGGTTCTGGGGCCAACGTCCTGACTTTC
CATSREGIQREGSGANVLTF
>TRBD1|TRBV14|TRBJ2-7
TGTGCCAGCAGCCAAGATGTTGGGACAGGGCCCTACGAGCAGTACTTC
CASSQDVGTGPYEQYF
>NA|TRBV7-9|TRBJ1-3
TGTGCCAGCAGCTTCAGAGGAACGGGGGGAAACACCATATATTTT
CASSFRGTGGNTIYF
>NA|TRBV7-9|TRBJ1-2
TGTGCCAGCAGTAGCTTGACGGGCGGGGGGGCATCCTATGGCTACACCTTC
CASSSLTGGGASYGYTF
>NA|TRBV7-9|TRBJ1-6
TGTGCCAGCAACCGCGGGGTGGGGGAAAAAACCCTCCACTTT
CASNRGVGEKTLHF
>NA|TRBV15|TRBJ1-6
TGTGCCACCAGCTCCCCGCGGGGACCGTACGGTTCACCCCTCCACTTT
CATSSPRGPYGSPLHF
>TRBD2|TRBV28|TRBJ2-3
TGTGCCAGCAGTTTAGGAGGGACTAGAGATACGCAGTATTTT
CASSLGGTRDTQYF
>TRBD2|TRBV4-3|TRBJ2-1
TGCGCCAGCAGCCAGGTAGCGGGGGCCTCCTACAATGAGCAGTTCTTC
CASSQVAGASYNEQFF